The 10 T cell receptor beta chains below all came from one sample that was sequenced in a study of blood T cell repertoires in COVID-19. The protocol was immunoSEQ multiplex PCR, while the TCRdb copy is restricted to in-frame clones and leaves out a portion. The table includes 45,000 or so clones, 85% to 90% detected once. Sequencing was performed on peripheral blood. The receptors were gathered from a man aged 35-49 years with COVID-19, enrolled during active disease.

About this clone itself: The limits of the CDR3 on the DNA are not certain, so only TCRdb's listed CDR3 is given. This chain links TRBV12-3 or TRBV12-4 with TRBJ1-3; TRBD1 was called by the table and not checked on the DNA. The CDR3 totals 13 residues, both ends included. The CDR3 spells CASILDSQNTIYF.

Of note for this clone: Other nucleotide sequences in the sample specify the same CDR3. V usage is TRBV19 and J usage is TRBJ2-2; TRBD1 aligns across 12 bases. CDR1 and CDR2 from the germline V gene are LNHDA and SQIVND (reference sequence). Trimming took 3 bases from V and 7 from J; bases not matched to a gene: 6. This CDR3 comprises 16 residues. DNA of the CDR3: TGTGCCAGTAGTATCTTGGGACAGGGGGCAGGCGGGGAGCTGTTTTTT. This sequence encodes CASSILGQGAGGELFF.

Of note for this clone: One junction end disagrees with the germline gene, perhaps due to a read error. This chain uses TRBV5-4 with TRBJ1-1; the D gene is possibly TRBD1 (6 bases). The CDR3 consists of 13 residues. Germline loops: CDR1 SGHNT, CDR2 YYREEE (reference sequence). The CDR3 loop is CASSLARDTEAFF. CDR3 nucleotides: TGTGCCAGCAGCTTGGCGAGGGACACAGAAGCTTTCTTT.

V usage is TRBV28 and J usage is TRBJ2-7; 7 positions agree with TRBD2. This CDR3 has 17 residues. The germline V gene encodes CDR1 MDHEN and CDR2 SYDVKM. V shed 3 bases and J 4 bases; nucleotides not matched to a gene: 15. The CDR3 DNA reads as TGTGCCAGCAGTTTTTACCCGCGGGAGCTAATTGGTTACGAGCAGTACTTC. Residues: CASSFYPRELIGYEQYF.

This chain connects TRBV11-2 to TRBJ1-3, with TRBD1 as a possible D gene (6 bases). Germline assignment: CDR1 SGHAT and CDR2 FQNNGV. The CDR3 consists of 17 residues. V lost 5 bases and J lost 3, with 20 bases in between. CDR3 sequence reads: CASSPLKGRGGGNTIYF. The DNA for the CDR3 is TGTGCCAGCAGCCCCCTTAAAGGCAGGGGCGGTGGAAACACCATATATTTT. Full variable domain (remainder filled in from reference TRBV11-2 and TRBJ1-3): EAGVAQSPRYKIIEKRQSVAFWCNPISGHATLYWYQQILGQGPKLLIQFQNNGVVDDSQLPKDRFSAERLKGVDSTLKIQPAKLEDSAVYLCASSPLKGRGGGNTIYFGEGSWLTVV.

The V and J genes are TRBV6-5 and TRBJ1-2, with 9 bases lining up with TRBD1. V was pared by 6 bases and J by 3 bases, with 8 bases of the junction left unmatched. The V gene's germline CDR1 is MNHEY and CDR2 SVGAGI. The CDR3 has 15 residues. The CDR3 DNA follows: TGTGCCAGCAGCCGAACAGGGGGCGATTACTATGGCTACACCTTC. It is translated as CASSRTGGDYYGYTF.

This clone was recorded only once. The chain is built from TRBV11-2 and TRBJ2-2; 12 nucleotides align to TRBD2. The CDR3 totals 15 residues. CDR1 is SGHAT and CDR2 is FQNNGV in the germline V gene. V lost 4 bases and J lost 5; bases outside the gene matches: 2. Here the CDR3 DNA reads TGTGCCAGCAGCTCGACTAGCGGGGGTACCGGGGAGCTGTTTTTT. Its protein product is CASSSTSGGTGELFF.

The V gene is TRBV6-5, the J gene TRBJ2-5; maybe TRBD1 (6 bases). Germline assignment: CDR1 MNHEY and CDR2 SVGAGI. This CDR3 spans 13 amino acids. Trimming cost V 6 bases and J 4 bases, with 12 bases left between them. Here the CDR3 reads CASRHRVGETQYF. Here the CDR3 DNA reads TGTGCCAGCAGGCACAGGGTTGGAGAGACCCAGTACTTC.

The chain links TRBV28 to TRBJ2-3, with D tentatively TRBD2 (5 bases). The CDR3 consists of 15 residues. Trimming pared 6 bases from V and 0 bases from J, leaving 13 bases between. Looked up from germline, CDR1 is MDHEN and CDR2 is SYDVKM. This CDR3 is CASSRGADSTDTQYF. The DNA for the CDR3 is TGTGCCAGCAGCCGTGGAGCGGACAGCACAGATACGCAGTATTTT.

The V and J genes are TRBV28 and TRBJ1-2; the match to TRBD1 covers 8 bases. CDR3 length: 14 residues. Germline assignment: CDR1 MDHEN and CDR2 SYDVKM. With 5 bases clipped from V and 5 bases from J, the junction kept 7 bases outside the gene matches. This CDR3 is CASSVTGGRYGYTF. The CDR3 DNA is TGTGCCAGCAGTGTTACAGGGGGTAGATATGGCTACACCTTC.